What follows describes a single T cell receptor (beta chain). Antigen specificity is unknown. The CDR3 has 13 amino acids. Germline V lookup: CDR1 MNHEY, CDR2 SMNVEV (reference sequence). With V trimmed by 6 bases and J by 1 base, 1 base remained unmatched. Donors came from a validation cohort of over 100 subjects, distinct from the first 666-subject cohort. The data were obtained in a study of cytomegalovirus exposure and HLA in healthy donors. Study-wide context: A later analysis reported the same platform for the roughly 110 validation repertoires and the approximately 720 first-cohort repertoires. Points from the study as a whole: According to a subsequent analysis, TCR clusters identified in the first cohort showed a tendency to co-occur across the approximately 120 validation repertoires. High specificity and sensitivity for cytomegalovirus status were reported for the classifier.

The protocol was immunoSEQ multiplex PCR, while the TCRdb copy is restricted to in-frame clones and leaves out a portion. The profile shows hundreds of thousands of clones, more than 75% of them singletons. The sample comprised PBMCs. The receptor's source is a woman between 18 and 30 years old in good health and CMV-seronegative. The gene calls are TRBV27 and TRBJ1-1; 8 nucleotides agree with TRBD1. CDR3 region: CASRGTGNTEAFF. The CDR3 coding sequence is TGTGCCAGCAGGGGGACAGGGAACACTGAAGCTTTCTTT.